This T cell receptor (beta chain) was captured by sequencing in a study of T cell repertoires in ileal Crohn's disease. Across the study: Median disease duration was approximately eight years; 35% to 45% smoked at surgery. The M0 sample came from the inflamed ileal portion of the resected specimen. Per sample, roughly 0.45 micrograms of biopsy DNA were TCRB immunosequenced. Findings and limits, study-wide: Clonality above 26.8% at surgery always came with endoscopic recurrence.

Germline CDR1 and CDR2: SGHTA and FQGNSA. The CDR3 covers 14 residues. V was pared by 1 base and J by 1 base, with 7 bases between. The time point here: inflamed ileum from the surgical specimen. A note on this clone: Antigen specificity is unknown.

Clones were sequenced by immunoSEQ multiplex PCR, and TCRdb holds only the in-frame ones, with some missing. The repertoire has about 2,000 clones, 93% of them found once; the top ten carry about 4%. The gene calls are TRBV7-2 and TRBJ2-5; D not certain. The source material was ileal tissue. The receptor's source is an adult with Crohn's disease. The chain's CDR3 is CASSLVAAQETQYF. The CDR3, as DNA: TGTGCCAGCAGCTTAGTGGCGGCCCAAGAGACCCAGTACTTC. Full variable domain (missing parts from reference TRBV7-2 and TRBJ2-5): GAGVSQSPSNKVTEKGKDVELRCDPISGHTALYWYRQSLGQGLEFLIYFQGNSAPDKSGLPSDRFSAERTGGSVSTLTIQRTQQEDSAVYLCASSLVAAQETQYFGPGTRLLVL.